Presented here are 9 T cell receptor beta chains from one specimen sequenced in a study of T cell repertoires in cytomegalovirus infection. For these receptors, no antigen is known. TCRdb processed the reads anew with MiXCR; each CDR3 protein has one entry. The table records about 700,000 distinct CDR3 sequences, around 31% of them present only once. The sequenced sample was cultured PBMCs, obtained from culture after CMV antigen stimulation. The receptors derive from a human donor in good health (CMV status not recorded). Some clones in this sample may be carry-over from other donors' samples.

In its sample, this clonotype was seen once. The gene calls are TRBV6-2 or TRBV6-3 and TRBJ1-1, with D perhaps TRBD1 (6 bases). The CDR3 covers 13 residues. Trimming pared 7 bases from V and 4 bases from J, leaving 13 bases between. The V gene's germline CDR1 is MNHEY and CDR2 SVGEGT. CDR3 DNA: TGTGCCAGCAAAGGGGGGCTGGTCACTGAAGCTTTCTTT. Translation gives CASKGGLVTEAFF.

The chain uses TRBV6-1 and TRBJ1-6; unclear D gene. V was pared by 6 bases and J by 10 bases, with 13 bases between. Germline V CDR1 and CDR2: MNHNS, SASEGT. CDR3 length: 13 residues. CDR3 sequence reads: CASRGPTESPLHF. The CDR3 DNA follows: TGTGCCAGCAGAGGCCCCACGGAATCACCCCTCCACTTT.

This clonotype was picked up a small number of times. The CDR3 spells CASSRRVQEKLFF. CDR3 bases: TGTGCCAGCAGCCGCAGGGTACAGGAAAAACTGTTTTTT. The chain has TRBV7-2 and TRBJ1-4; tentative D call: TRBD1 (5 bases). V was trimmed by 5 bases and J by 8 bases, leaving 12 bases between them. The CDR3 has 13 residues. Germline V gene lookup returns CDR1 SGHTA and CDR2 FQGNSA.

Concerning this clonotype itself: One junction end does not reproduce the germline sequence, and a read error may be involved. This chain links TRBV5-3 with TRBJ1-6; 7 bases align to TRBD1. TRBV5-3 is an ORF, and what it does is uncertain. This CDR3 spans 14 amino acids. Here the CDR3 reads CASSFWDRNSPLHF. In DNA form, the CDR3 reads TGTGCCAGCAGCTTCTGGGACAGAAATTCACCCCTCCACTTT.

Only a few counts were recorded for this clonotype. This sequence joins TRBV7-6 and TRBJ1-6; 7 bases agree with TRBD1. CDR1 is SGHVS, CDR2 FNYEAQ, per germline. The CDR3 length is 16 residues. Trimming removed 4 bases from V and 6 bases from J; junction bases left unmatched: 9. The DNA of the CDR3 is TGTGCCAGCAGCTCAGGGGGGGGAATCGGTAATTCACCCCTCCACTTT. Translating gives CASSSGGGIGNSPLHF.

At least ten counts were recorded for this clonotype. The chain couples TRBV7-2 to TRBJ2-7, with 13 bases matching TRBD2. Germline V gene lookup returns CDR1 SGHTA and CDR2 FQGNSA. The V and J ends lost 3 bases and 1 base, in that order; junction bases with no gene match: 3. This CDR3 contains 16 residues. The CDR3 protein is CASSLGLAGLSYEQYF. The CDR3 nucleotides read TGTGCCAGCAGCTTGGGACTAGCGGGATTATCCTACGAGCAGTACTTC.

The chain employs TRBV12-3 or TRBV12-4 and TRBJ2-2, with 11 bases fitting TRBD2. This CDR3 has 14 amino acids. Unmatched junction bases numbered 3, after V lost 6 bases and J lost 6 bases. The CDR3 nucleotides are TGTGCCAGCAGCTATAGCGGGGGGGCCGGGGAGCTGTTTTTT. This sequence encodes CASSYSGGAGELFF.

This clonotype was picked up a small number of times. The chain uses TRBV7-2 and TRBJ2-7, with 9 bases matching TRBD2. This CDR3 region has 14 residues. With V trimmed by 2 bases and J by 5 bases, 4 bases remained unmatched. The V gene's germline CDR1 is SGHTA and CDR2 FQGNSA. CDR3 bases: TGTGCCAGCAGCTTACTAGCGGGAAGGAACGAGCAGTACTTC. Its protein product is CASSLLAGRNEQYF. Filled out from reference TRBV7-2 and TRBJ2-7, the complete variable domain reads GAGVSQSPSNKVTEKGKDVELRCDPISGHTALYWYRQSLGQGLEFLIYFQGNSAPDKSGLPSDRFSAERTGGSVSTLTIQRTQQEDSAVYLCASSLLAGRNEQYFGPGTRLTVT.

This clonotype was counted once. This chain links TRBV27 with TRBJ2-7, with 9 bases aligning to TRBD1. CDR1 and CDR2 from the germline V gene are MNHEY and SMNVEV (reference sequence). Losses at the gene ends were 0 bases for V and 3 bases for J; bases not matched to a gene: 24. The CDR3 contains 22 residues. CDR3 sequence: CASSLSGWVGQGIPRPNYEQYF. The CDR3 nucleotides read TGTGCCAGCAGTTTATCGGGGTGGGTGGGACAGGGAATCCCCCGCCCGAACTACGAGCAGTACTTC.